A single count supports the clone carrying this T cell receptor (beta chain). The source of the sample is a study of cytomegalovirus exposure and HLA in healthy donors. It was with 60 Vbeta and 13 Jbeta primers that the PCR ran. TCRdb's copy holds only in-frame clones and misses some; the assay was immunoSEQ multiplex PCR. The sample lists more than 150,000 clones; just over 75% were seen once. The CDR3 contains 16 residues. The trim removed 4 bases at V and 7 bases at J, leaving 5 bases unmatched. Germline assignment: CDR1 SGHDT and CDR2 YYEEEE. The sequence derives from a man between 18 and 35 years old in good health and CMV-seronegative. The chain uses TRBV5-6 and TRBJ2-1; 16 positions agree with TRBD2. Input material: PBMCs. The CDR3 coding sequence is TGTGCCAGCAGCCCCGGGACTAGCGGGGGGGCTAATGAGCAGTTCTTC. Translation: CASSPGTSGGANEQFF.